This passage covers 14 T cell receptor beta chains from one sample sequenced in a study of graft-versus-host responses after intestinal transplantation. Plated together were some 200,000 CFSE-labeled responder cells and some 200,000 irradiated, violet-dye-labeled stimulator cells. The protocol was immunoSEQ multiplex PCR, while the TCRdb copy is restricted to in-frame clones and leaves out a portion. This table holds 5,100 or so clones, over 20% found once. The sample here was alloreactive CD8+ T cells from a mixed lymphocyte reaction culture, taken before intestinal transplant. Subset reported: CFSE-low proliferating T cells sorted from approximately 6-day pre-transplant mixed lymphocyte reaction (GvH or HvG direction). The receptors come from a human patient who received an intestinal transplant.

By sample share, this clone is medium-sized. The chain couples TRBV5-5 to TRBJ2-7; D is uncertain. The CDR3 consists of 15 residues. Germline V gene lookup returns CDR1 SGHKS and CDR2 YYEKEE (reference sequence). Trimming cost V 2 bases and J 5 bases, with 17 bases left between them. The DNA for the CDR3 is TGTGCCAGCAGCTTCCGAAGTGTACCGCTTGACGAGCAGTACTTC. Translation gives CASSFRSVPLDEQYF.

The chain has TRBV6-9 and TRBJ2-7, with TRBD2 identical over 8 bases. Germline V gene sequence: CDR1 MNHGY, CDR2 SVAAGI. With V trimmed by 3 bases and J by 7 bases, 11 bases remained unmatched. The CDR3 totals 15 residues. DNA for the CDR3: TGTGCCAGCAGTTACGTAGTAGCGGGAACGGGGGAGCAGTACTTC. Translating gives CASSYVVAGTGEQYF.

This clone was seen more than once but under ten times. The J gene is TRBJ2-7, the V gene TRBV4-2; D possibly corresponds to TRBD2 (6 bases). Germline V gives CDR1 LGHNA, CDR2 YNFKEQ. The CDR3 has 15 amino acids. Trimming left V 8 bases short and J 5 bases short, with 22 bases between. DNA of the CDR3: TGTGCCAGCTCACCCGCGGGGTTAGTCGTCCACGAGCAGTACTTC. This sequence encodes CASSPAGLVVHEQYF.

J is TRBJ2-5 and V is TRBV7-9; possibly TRBD2 for D (5 bases). Germline assignment: CDR1 SEHNR and CDR2 FQNEAQ (reference sequence). The CDR3 runs to 17 residues. Between the trimmed V and J ends, which lost 6 bases and 5 bases, there was a span of 25 bases. Here the CDR3 DNA reads TGTGCCAGCAGTGAAGAGTCGGGGATCATCGTCGACGAGACCCAGTACTTC. Residues: CASSEESGIIVDETQYF.

This clone was seen a handful of times. In DNA, the CDR3 is TGTGCCTGGAGTTGGGCCGAAGGGGGGTTGGCCCTCCACTTT. Its protein is CAWSWAEGGLALHF. The chain couples TRBV30 to TRBJ1-6; D is perhaps TRBD1 (6 bases). The CDR3 spans 14 residues. Trimming removed 2 bases at V and 14 bases at J, with 19 bases between. CDR1 and CDR2 (germline): GTSNPN, SVGIG (reference sequence).

The chain recombines TRBV7-8 with TRBJ2-7; possible D gene TRBD2, 6 bases. In germline, CDR1 is SGHVS, CDR2 FQNEAQ. The CDR3 consists of 18 residues. V was pared by 0 bases and J by 0 bases, with 18 bases between. The CDR3 loop is CASSLARAREFPSYEQYF. The CDR3 nucleotides are TGTGCCAGCAGCTTAGCTCGAGCCCGGGAGTTCCCCTCCTACGAGCAGTACTTC.

The chain carries TRBV5-3 and TRBJ1-2, with D unclear. TRBV5-3 is reported as an ORF; its role is uncertain. The CDR3 is 16 residues long. The V end lost 7 bases, the J end lost 4 bases, and 23 bases lay between the germline ends. The CDR3 coding sequence is TGTGCCAGACGTGTCACAATGGTGAGAAAGACCTATGGCTACACCTTC. Residues: CARRVTMVRKTYGYTF.

The chain recombines TRBV7-9 with TRBJ1-4; 7 nucleotides line up with TRBD1. This CDR3 has 16 amino acids. With 5 bases clipped from V and 3 bases from J, the junction kept 9 bases outside the gene matches. In germline, CDR1 is SEHNR, CDR2 FQNEAQ (reference sequence). The CDR3 loop reads CASSPPLTGANEKLFF. The CDR3 DNA reads TGTGCCAGCAGCCCACCCTTAACAGGGGCTAATGAAAAACTGTTTTTT.

This clone turned up a few times. The chain combines TRBV7-9 with TRBJ2-1, with TRBD2 as a possible D gene (6 bases). V gave up 1 base and J gave up 7 bases, with 11 bases separating them. CDR3 length equals 14 residues. The germline CDR1 and CDR2 sequences are SEHNR and FQNEAQ (reference sequence). CDR3 nucleotide sequence: TGTGCCAGCAGCTTAGGCGGGGCTGCTAATGAGCAGTTCTTC. Protein: CASSLGGAANEQFF.

The chain is built from TRBV13 and TRBJ2-6; the D is unclear. Trimming pared 6 bases from V and 5 bases from J, leaving 23 bases between. Germline-derived CDR1 and CDR2 are PRHDT and FYEKMQ (reference sequence). This CDR3 has 18 residues. The DNA for the CDR3 is TGTGCCAGCAGGGAATCTGAGCTGAGACAAAGTCGGGCCAACGTCCTGACTTTC. Translated: CASRESELRQSRANVLTF.

The gene calls are TRBV6-5 and TRBJ1-2, with TRBD1 identical over 8 bases. The CDR3 sequence is 14 residues long. V trimming: 0 bases; J trimming: 8 bases; junction bases outside the gene matches: 5. Germline-derived CDR1 and CDR2 are MNHEY and SVGAGI. CDR3 sequence: CASSYSPGGEGYTF. In DNA form, the CDR3 reads TGTGCCAGCAGTTACTCGCCAGGGGGCGAGGGCTACACCTTC.

This clone was recorded a few times. Other DNA sequences in this specimen translate into the identical CDR3. The gene calls are TRBV6-1 and TRBJ1-5; D not certain. Trimming pared 4 bases from V and 7 bases from J, leaving 8 bases between. Germline values: CDR1 MNHNS, CDR2 SASEGT. The CDR3 has 12 residues. The CDR3 spells CASSGIRQPQHF. The CDR3 DNA is TGTGCCAGCAGTGGCATCCGCCAGCCCCAGCATTTT.

V usage is TRBV11-3 and J usage is TRBJ2-1; D gene unclear. The germline V gene has CDR1 SGHNT and CDR2 YENEEA. V was clipped by 5 bases and J by 2 bases, with 7 bases between them. CDR3 length: 13 residues. CDR3 loop: CASSPRPYNEQFF. The CDR3 nucleotides read TGTGCCAGCAGCCCCCGACCCTACAATGAGCAGTTCTTC. The full variable domain, with the rest looked up from reference TRBV11-3 and TRBJ2-1, is EAGVVQSPRYKIIEKKQPVAFWCNPISGHNTLYWYLQNLGQGPELLIRYENEEAVDDSQLPKDRFSAERLKGVDSTLKIQPAELGDSAVYLCASSPRPYNEQFFGPGTRLTVL.

This clone showed up just a few times. The chain joins TRBV5-6 to TRBJ2-1, with 11 bases fitting TRBD2. The V gene's germline CDR1 is SGHDT and CDR2 YYEEEE. The CDR3 is 17 amino acids. The V gene end was trimmed by 4 bases and the J gene end by 7 bases; junction bases not matched to a gene: 13. The CDR3 loop is CASSTLVVTSGKNEQFF. The CDR3 nucleotides read TGTGCCAGCAGCACCCTGGTCGTGACTAGCGGGAAGAATGAGCAGTTCTTC.